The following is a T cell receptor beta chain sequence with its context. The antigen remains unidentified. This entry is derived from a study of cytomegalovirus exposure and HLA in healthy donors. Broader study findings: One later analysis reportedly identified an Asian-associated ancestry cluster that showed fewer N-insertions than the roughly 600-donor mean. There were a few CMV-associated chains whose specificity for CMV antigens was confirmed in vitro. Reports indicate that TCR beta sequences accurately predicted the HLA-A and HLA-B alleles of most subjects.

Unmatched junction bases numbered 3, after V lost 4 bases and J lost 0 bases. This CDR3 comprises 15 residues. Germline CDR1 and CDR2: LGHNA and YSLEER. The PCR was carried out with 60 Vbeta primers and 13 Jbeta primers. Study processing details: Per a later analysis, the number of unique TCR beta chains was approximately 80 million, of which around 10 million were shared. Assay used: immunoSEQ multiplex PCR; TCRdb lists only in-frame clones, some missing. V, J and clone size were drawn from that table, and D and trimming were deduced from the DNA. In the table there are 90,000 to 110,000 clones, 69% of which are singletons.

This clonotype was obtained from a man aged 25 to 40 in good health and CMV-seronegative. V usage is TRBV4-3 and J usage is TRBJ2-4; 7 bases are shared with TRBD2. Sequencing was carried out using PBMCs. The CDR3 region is CASSREGLAKNIQYF. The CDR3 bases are TGCGCCAGCAGCCGGGAGGGCCTAGCCAAAAACATTCAGTACTTC.